What follows are 16 T cell receptor beta chains derived from one specimen sequenced in a study of blood T cell repertoires in COVID-19. Measured with immunoSEQ multiplex PCR; TCRdb has only the in-frame clones, and not every one. The sample lists some 220,000 clones, 80% to 90% occurring once. The sequenced sample consisted of peripheral blood. All receptors derive from a man in his forties or fifties with active or convalescent COVID-19.

The chain employs TRBV7-9 and TRBJ2-2; TRBD2 might be the D (7 bases). This CDR3 has 15 residues. The germline V gene encodes CDR1 SEHNR and CDR2 FQNEAQ (reference sequence). V lost 7 bases, J lost 3 bases, and 15 bases lay in between. The chain's CDR3 is CASIEGGEYTGELFF. The CDR3 nucleotides read TGTGCCAGCATCGAAGGGGGGGAATACACCGGGGAGCTGTTTTTT.

This clone occurred a few times. V and J are TRBV5-1 and TRBJ1-5; TRBD1 agrees at 10 bases. Trimming cost V 4 bases and J 5 bases; bases outside gene matches: 6. Germline CDR1 reads SGHRS; CDR2 reads YFSETQ. This CDR3 region has 15 residues. CDR3 sequence reads: CASSPHGQGDQPQHF. In DNA, the CDR3 is TGCGCCAGCAGCCCGCACGGACAGGGGGATCAGCCCCAGCATTTT.

This clone was detected only a few times. V and J are TRBV7-9 and TRBJ2-1, with 10 bases fitting TRBD2. J lost 13 bases, V lost 1 base, and 4 bases had no gene match. The CDR3 has 13 amino acids. Germline CDR1 reads SEHNR; CDR2 reads FQNEAQ (reference sequence). The CDR3 spells CASSLDTSGAQFF. CDR3 DNA sequence: TGTGCCAGCAGCTTAGATACTAGCGGGGCCCAGTTCTTC.

The chain is built from TRBV6-5 and TRBJ2-1, with 9 positions matching TRBD2. Trimming removed 9 bases from V and 3 bases from J; junction bases left unmatched: 9. The CDR3 has 15 amino acids. Germline values: CDR1 MNHEY, CDR2 SVGAGI. CDR3 nucleotides: TGTGCCAGGAGGGAGGGGCGGGGGGGCTACAATGAGCAGTTCTTC. It specifies CARREGRGGYNEQFF.

This clone has just one count. The chain employs TRBV28 and TRBJ1-5, with D maybe TRBD1 (5 bases). V shed 7 bases and J shed 5 bases, with 15 bases lying between them. The CDR3 runs 14 residues. The germline CDR1 and CDR2 sequences are MDHEN and SYDVKM. The CDR3 is CASIGAGIYQPQHF. For the CDR3, the DNA is TGTGCCAGCATCGGGGCGGGGATTTATCAGCCCCAGCATTTT.

This chain connects TRBV7-3 to TRBJ2-3, with TRBD2 identical over 7 bases. The V segment lost 5 bases and the J segment 4 bases; nucleotides outside the gene matches: 12. The CDR3 has 16 residues. Germline V gene sequence: CDR1 SGHTA, CDR2 FQGTGA. CDR3 coding DNA: TGTGCCAGCAGCCTGGGAGGCGGGAGAGTTTCAGATACGCAGTATTTT. Translation gives CASSLGGGRVSDTQYF. The full variable domain, rest sourced from reference TRBV7-3 and TRBJ2-3, is GAGVSQTPSNKVTEKGKYVELRCDPISGHTALYWYRQSLGQGPEFLIYFQGTGAADDSGLPNDRFFAVRPEGSVSTLKIQRTERGDSAVYLCASSLGGGRVSDTQYFGPGTRLTVL.

This clone was seen just once. V and J are TRBV3-1 (or the pseudogene TRBV3-2) and TRBJ1-1; D might be TRBD1 (6 bases). V lost 1 base to trimming and J lost 6 bases, with 15 bases between them. This CDR3 is built from 15 residues. The V gene's germline CDR1 is LGHDT and CDR2 YNNKEL (reference sequence). The CDR3 nucleotides read TGTGCCAGCAGCCAAGGGTTTGGGCAGGGGTCTGAAGCTTTCTTT. Translating gives CASSQGFGQGSEAFF.

The genes are TRBV28 and TRBJ1-5; D might be TRBD1 (5 bases). CDR3 size: 17 residues. Trimming took off 6 bases at V and 0 bases at J, with 18 bases between the two ends. Per germline, CDR1 MDHEN and CDR2 SYDVKM. CDR3 residues: CASSPPTGPSSNQPQHF. CDR3 DNA: TGTGCCAGCAGCCCCCCCACAGGCCCCTCTAGCAATCAGCCCCAGCATTTT.

This clone was observed a few times. The chain uses TRBV28 and TRBJ2-7; D might be TRBD1 (5 bases). CDR1 and CDR2 from the germline V gene are MDHEN and SYDVKM. The CDR3 contains 14 residues. Deletions cut 3 bases from V and 0 bases from J, with 9 bases between. The CDR3 region has the DNA TGTGCCAGCAGTTTTACCCAGGGCTCCTACGAGCAGTACTTC. It translates to CASSFTQGSYEQYF.

The chain joins TRBV9 to TRBJ2-1; D possibly corresponds to TRBD2 (5 bases). The CDR3 length is 18 residues. Trimming removed 2 bases at V and 2 bases at J, with 20 bases between. Per the germline V gene, CDR1 is SGDLS and CDR2 is YYNGEE. The CDR3 nucleotides read TGTGCCAGCAGCGTTGTAGCGACCGTTATATTAACCTACAATGAGCAGTTCTTC. This sequence encodes CASSVVATVILTYNEQFF.

The chain links TRBV6-5 to TRBJ2-1; D is uncertain. This CDR3 comprises 11 residues. Germline CDR1 reads MNHEY; CDR2 reads SVGAGI. Trimming removed 7 bases at V and 10 bases at J, with 11 bases between. CDR3 coding DNA: TGTGCCAGCACCAGATACAGAGAGCAGTTCTTC. Translation gives CASTRYREQFF.

This clone was seen a handful of times. The gene calls are TRBV19 and TRBJ1-5, with 7 bases aligning to TRBD1. CDR1 and CDR2 (germline): LNHDA, SQIVND (reference sequence). The V segment lost 8 bases and the J segment 3 bases; nucleotides outside the gene matches: 10. There are 15 residues in the CDR3. The CDR3 DNA follows: TGTGCCAGTGCCAGGGGGTTGGTATCCAATCAGCCCCAGCATTTT. Residues: CASARGLVSNQPQHF. The whole variable domain, filled in from reference TRBV19 and TRBJ1-5, reads DGGITQSPKYLFRKEGQNVTLSCEQNLNHDAMYWYRQDPGQGLRLIYYSQIVNDFQKGDIAEGYSVSREKKESFPLTVTSAQKNPTAFYLCASARGLVSNQPQHFGDGTRLSIL.

This clone was seen a few times. The rearrangement uses TRBV6-6 and TRBJ1-5, with D perhaps matching TRBD1 (5 bases). V was cut by 11 bases and J by 7 bases, with 18 bases left in between. Germline V gene data show CDR1 as MNHNY and CDR2 as SVGAGI (reference sequence). The CDR3 consists of 13 residues. CDR3 region: CAVQGLANQPQHF. CDR3 in DNA: TGTGCCGTCCAGGGTCTTGCTAACCAGCCCCAGCATTTT.

The gene calls are TRBV27 and TRBJ2-3, with TRBD2 matching 7 bases. CDR1 is MNHEY, CDR2 SMNVEV, per germline (reference sequence). The CDR3 extends over 16 amino acids. Unmatched junction bases numbered 13, after V lost 5 bases and J lost 5 bases. CDR3 nucleotides: TGTGCCAGCAGTAGTGCGGGAGAGGCGGAGGAAGATACGCAGTATTTT. As protein: CASSSAGEAEEDTQYF.

This clone was seen a few times. The rearrangement uses TRBV7-9 and TRBJ1-2; TRBD1 might be the D (5 bases). The CDR3 has 13 amino acids. V gave up 1 base and J gave up 8 bases, with 11 bases separating them. Germline CDR1 is SEHNR and CDR2 is FQNEAQ (reference sequence). The CDR3 sequence is CASSLDGARGYTF. Written as DNA, the CDR3 is TGTGCCAGCAGCTTAGATGGGGCGAGAGGCTACACCTTC.

This chain links TRBV18 with TRBJ2-7; D is perhaps TRBD1 (6 bases). The CDR3 extends over 13 amino acids. Germline V gene lookup returns CDR1 KGHSH and CDR2 LQKENI. The ends were cut back, 2 bases at V and 3 bases at J, with 8 bases in the middle. The CDR3 spells CASSPGGRYEQYF. CDR3 coding DNA: TGTGCCAGCTCACCAGGGGGCCGCTACGAGCAGTACTTC.